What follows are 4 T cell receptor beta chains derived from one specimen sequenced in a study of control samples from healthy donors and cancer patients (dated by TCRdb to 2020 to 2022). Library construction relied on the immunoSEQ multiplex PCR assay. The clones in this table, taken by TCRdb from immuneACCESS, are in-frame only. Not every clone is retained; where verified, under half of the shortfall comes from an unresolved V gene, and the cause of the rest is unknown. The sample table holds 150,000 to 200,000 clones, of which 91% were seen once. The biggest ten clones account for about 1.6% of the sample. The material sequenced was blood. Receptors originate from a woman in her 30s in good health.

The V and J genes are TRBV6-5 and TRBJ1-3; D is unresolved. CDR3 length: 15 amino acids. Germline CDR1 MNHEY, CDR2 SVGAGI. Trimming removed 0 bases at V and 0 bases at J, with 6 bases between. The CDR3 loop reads CASSYSIYSGNTIYF. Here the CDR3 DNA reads TGTGCCAGCAGTTACTCGATCTACTCTGGAAACACCATATATTTT.

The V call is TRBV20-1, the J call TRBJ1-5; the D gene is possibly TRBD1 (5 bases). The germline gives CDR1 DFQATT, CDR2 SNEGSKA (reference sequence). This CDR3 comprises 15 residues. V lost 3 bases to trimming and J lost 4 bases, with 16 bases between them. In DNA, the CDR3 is TGCAGTGCTAGTAAGGGGTCGGGAATAAATCAGCCCCAGCATTTT. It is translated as CSASKGSGINQPQHF.

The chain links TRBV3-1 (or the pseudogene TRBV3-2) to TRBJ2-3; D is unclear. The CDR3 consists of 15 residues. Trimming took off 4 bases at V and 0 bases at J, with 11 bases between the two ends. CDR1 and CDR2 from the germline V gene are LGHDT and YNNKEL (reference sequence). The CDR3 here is CASSPRYSSTDTQYF. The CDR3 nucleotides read TGTGCCAGCAGCCCCCGCTACTCTAGCACAGATACGCAGTATTTT.

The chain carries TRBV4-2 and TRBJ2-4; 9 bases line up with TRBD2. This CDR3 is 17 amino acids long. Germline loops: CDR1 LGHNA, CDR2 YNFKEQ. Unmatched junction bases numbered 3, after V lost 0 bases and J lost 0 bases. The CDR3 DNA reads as TGTGCCAGCAGCCAAGATCTAGCGGGGATAGCCAAAAACATTCAGTACTTC. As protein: CASSQDLAGIAKNIQYF.